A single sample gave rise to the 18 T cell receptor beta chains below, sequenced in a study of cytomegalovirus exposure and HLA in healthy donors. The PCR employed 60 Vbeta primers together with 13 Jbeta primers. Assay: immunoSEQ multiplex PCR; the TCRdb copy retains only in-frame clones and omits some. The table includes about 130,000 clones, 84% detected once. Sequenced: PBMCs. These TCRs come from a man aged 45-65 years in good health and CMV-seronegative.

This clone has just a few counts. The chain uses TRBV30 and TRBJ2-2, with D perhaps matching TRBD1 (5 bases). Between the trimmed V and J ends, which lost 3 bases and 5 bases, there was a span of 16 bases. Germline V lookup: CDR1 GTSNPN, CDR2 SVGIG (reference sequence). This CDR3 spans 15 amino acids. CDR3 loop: CAWSSSLGETGELFF. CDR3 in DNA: TGTGCCTGGAGCTCTTCCCTAGGGGAAACCGGGGAGCTGTTTTTT. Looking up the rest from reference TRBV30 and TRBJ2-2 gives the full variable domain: SQTIHQWPATLVQPVGSPLSLECTVEGTSNPNLYWYRQAAGRGLQLLFYSVGIGQISSEVPQNLSASRPQDRQFILSSKKLLLSDSGFYLCAWSSSLGETGELFFGEGSRLTVL.

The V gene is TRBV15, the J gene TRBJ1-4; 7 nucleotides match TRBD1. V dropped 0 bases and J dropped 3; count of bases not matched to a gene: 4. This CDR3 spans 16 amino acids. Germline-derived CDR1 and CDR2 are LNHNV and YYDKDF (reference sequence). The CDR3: CATSRETGVANEKLFF. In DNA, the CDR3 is TGTGCCACCAGCAGAGAAACAGGGGTAGCTAATGAAAAACTGTTTTTT.

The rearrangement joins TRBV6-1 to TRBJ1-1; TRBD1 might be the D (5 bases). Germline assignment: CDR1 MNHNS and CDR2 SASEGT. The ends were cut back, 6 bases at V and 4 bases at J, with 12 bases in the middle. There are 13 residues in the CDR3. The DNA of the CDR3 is TGTGCCAGCAGGGGGGGGGTGGTCACTGAAGCTTTCTTT. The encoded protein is CASRGGVVTEAFF.

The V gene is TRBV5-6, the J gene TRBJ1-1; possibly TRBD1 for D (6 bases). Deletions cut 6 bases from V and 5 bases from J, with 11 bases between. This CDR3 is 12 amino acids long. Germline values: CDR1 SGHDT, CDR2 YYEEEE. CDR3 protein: CASNRGKTEAFF. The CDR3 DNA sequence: TGTGCCAGCAATAGGGGGAAGACTGAAGCTTTCTTT.

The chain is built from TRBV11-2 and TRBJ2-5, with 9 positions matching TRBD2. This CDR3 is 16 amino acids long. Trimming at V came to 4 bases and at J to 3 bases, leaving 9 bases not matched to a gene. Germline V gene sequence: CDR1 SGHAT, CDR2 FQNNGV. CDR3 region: CASSSGLAGEEETQYF. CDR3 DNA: TGTGCCAGCAGCTCGGGTTTAGCGGGGGAGGAAGAGACCCAGTACTTC.

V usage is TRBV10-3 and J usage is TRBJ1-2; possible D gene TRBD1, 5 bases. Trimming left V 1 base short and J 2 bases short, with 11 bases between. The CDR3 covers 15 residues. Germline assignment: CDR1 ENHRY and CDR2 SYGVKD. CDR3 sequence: CAISELTGENYGYTF. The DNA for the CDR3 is TGTGCCATCAGTGAGTTGACGGGGGAGAACTATGGCTACACCTTC.

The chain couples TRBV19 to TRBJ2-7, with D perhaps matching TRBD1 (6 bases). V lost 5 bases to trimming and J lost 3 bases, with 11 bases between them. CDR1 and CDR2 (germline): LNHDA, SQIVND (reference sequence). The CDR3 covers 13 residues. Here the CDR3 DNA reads TGTGCCAGTAGTTCGGACAGAAACTACGAGCAGTACTTC. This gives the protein CASSSDRNYEQYF.

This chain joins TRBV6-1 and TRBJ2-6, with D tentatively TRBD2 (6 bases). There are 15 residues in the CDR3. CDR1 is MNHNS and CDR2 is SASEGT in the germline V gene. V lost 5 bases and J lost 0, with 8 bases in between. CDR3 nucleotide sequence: TGTGCCAGCAGTTCGGGACTCTCTGGGGCCAACGTCCTGACTTTC. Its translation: CASSSGLSGANVLTF.

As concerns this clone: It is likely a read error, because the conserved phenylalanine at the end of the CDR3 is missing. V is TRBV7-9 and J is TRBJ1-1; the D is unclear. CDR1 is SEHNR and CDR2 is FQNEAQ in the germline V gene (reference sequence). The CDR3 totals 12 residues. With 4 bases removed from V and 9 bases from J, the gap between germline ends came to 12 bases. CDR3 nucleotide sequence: TGTGCCAGCAGCTCGTGGGGAGGTCAAGCTTTCCTT. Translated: CASSSWGGQAFL.

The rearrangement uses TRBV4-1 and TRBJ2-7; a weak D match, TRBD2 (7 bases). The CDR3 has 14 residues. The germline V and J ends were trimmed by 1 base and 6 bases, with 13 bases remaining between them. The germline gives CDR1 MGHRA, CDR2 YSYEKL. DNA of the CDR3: TGCGCCAGCAGCCAAGGTCGGGGGGCTTCCGAGCAGTACTTC. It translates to CASSQGRGASEQYF.

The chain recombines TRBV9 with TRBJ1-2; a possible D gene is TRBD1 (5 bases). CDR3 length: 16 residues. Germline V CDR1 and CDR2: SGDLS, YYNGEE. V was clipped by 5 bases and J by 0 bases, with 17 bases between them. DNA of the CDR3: TGTGCCAGCAGGTTGGCGGGGGAAGGCGCTAACTATGGCTACACCTTC. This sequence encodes CASRLAGEGANYGYTF.

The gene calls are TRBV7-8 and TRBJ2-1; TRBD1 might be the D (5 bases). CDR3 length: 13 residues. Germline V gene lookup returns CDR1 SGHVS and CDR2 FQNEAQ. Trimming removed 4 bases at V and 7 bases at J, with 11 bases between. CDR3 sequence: CASSSPQGNEQFF. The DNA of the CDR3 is TGTGCCAGCAGCTCCCCCCAGGGAAATGAGCAGTTCTTC.

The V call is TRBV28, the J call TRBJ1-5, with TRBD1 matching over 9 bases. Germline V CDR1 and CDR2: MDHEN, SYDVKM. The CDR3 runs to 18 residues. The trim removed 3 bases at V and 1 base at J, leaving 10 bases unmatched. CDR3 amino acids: CASSFLNSGQGSNQPQHF. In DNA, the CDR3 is TGTGCCAGCAGTTTCCTCAACTCGGGACAGGGAAGCAATCAGCCCCAGCATTTT.

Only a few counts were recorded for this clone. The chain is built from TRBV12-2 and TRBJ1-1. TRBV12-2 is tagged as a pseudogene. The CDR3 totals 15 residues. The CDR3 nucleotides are TGTGCAAGTCGCCGAGTCCCGGCACGGGGGACTGAAGCTTTCTTT. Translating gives CASRRVPARGTEAFF.

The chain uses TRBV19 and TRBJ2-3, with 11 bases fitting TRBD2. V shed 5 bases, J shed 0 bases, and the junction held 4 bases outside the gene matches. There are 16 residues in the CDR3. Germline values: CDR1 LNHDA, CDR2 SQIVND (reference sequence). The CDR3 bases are TGTGCCAGTAGTCCCCGACTAGCGGGGAGCACAGATACGCAGTATTTT. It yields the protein CASSPRLAGSTDTQYF.

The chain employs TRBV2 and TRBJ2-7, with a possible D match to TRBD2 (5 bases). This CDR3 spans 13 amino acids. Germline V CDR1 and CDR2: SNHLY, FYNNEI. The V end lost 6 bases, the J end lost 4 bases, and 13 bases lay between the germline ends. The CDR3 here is CASSTQRTYEQYF. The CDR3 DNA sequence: TGTGCCAGCAGCACACAACGGACTTACGAGCAGTACTTC.

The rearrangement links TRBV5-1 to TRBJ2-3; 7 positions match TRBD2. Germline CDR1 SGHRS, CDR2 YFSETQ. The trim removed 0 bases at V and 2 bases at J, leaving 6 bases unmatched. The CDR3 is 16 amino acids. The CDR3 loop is CASSLDAGRVTDTQYF. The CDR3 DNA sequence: TGCGCCAGCAGCTTGGACGCAGGGAGGGTCACAGATACGCAGTATTTT. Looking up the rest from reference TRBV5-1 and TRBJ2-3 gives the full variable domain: KAGVTQTPRYLIKTRGQQVTLSCSPISGHRSVSWYQQTPGQGLQFLFEYFSETQRNKGNFPGRFSGRQFSNSRSEMNVSTLELGDSALYLCASSLDAGRVTDTQYFGPGTRLTVL.

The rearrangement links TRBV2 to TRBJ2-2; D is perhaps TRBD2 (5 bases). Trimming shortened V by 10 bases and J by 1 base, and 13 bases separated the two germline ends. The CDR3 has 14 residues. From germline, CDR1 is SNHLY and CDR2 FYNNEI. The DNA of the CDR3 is TGTGCCACCATGAGAGGAGGGAACACCGGGGAGCTGTTTTTT. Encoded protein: CATMRGGNTGELFF.